These T cell receptor beta chains were read from a single sample in a study of shared clonotypes between healthy human individuals. This table comes from immunoSEQ multiplex PCR, and its TCRdb copy is limited to in-frame clones, with some not included. This repertoire shows hundreds of thousands of clones, approximately 79% found once; its top ten account for roughly 1.7%. The specimen was memory CD4+ T cells sorted from blood. Receptors originate from a woman aged 30 to 39 in good health. CDR3s include the opening cysteine and the closing phenylalanine or tryptophan. Fields, in order: clone size, V gene, CDR3 protein. Clone size is not always given. Where it is, it says once, few, many or a class for expanded clones.

>NA|TRBV2
CASSEFTGAGANVLTF
>once|TRBV29-1
CSVETRDRWGEAFF
>NA|TRBV27
CASSLSSGTPNYGYTF
>many|TRBV5-1
CASSSGDGSDTQYF
>many|TRBV19
CASSPGRHSNQPQHF
>NA|TRBV4-1
CASSRGQDYTDTQYF
>NA|TRBV19
CASSASLTGANEKLFF
>once|TRBV28
CAVPGQSYTGELFF
>NA|TRBV7-3
CASSLGGENIQYF
>NA|TRBV27
CASSYVLTGELFF
>NA|TRBV2
CASSEYIGLPYEQYF
>NA|TRBV7-2
CASSLVTGLAGRVVGQFF
>once|TRBV2
CASALENRAEAFF
>NA|TRBV27
CASSLWGTQETQYF
>many|TRBV7-2
CASSPGGGNQPQHF
>NA|TRBV6-4
CASSASPPNEQFF
>NA|TRBV19
CASSSTGDSYEQYF
>NA|TRBV5-1
CASSLGSDRAGTQYF
>NA|TRBV5-1
CASSFGTSGTGELFF
>NA|TRBV5-4
CASSWDHHNEQFF
>NA|TRBV5-1
CASSLRKGGDTGELFF
>once|TRBV18
CASSPPGEGIYGYTF
>NA|TRBV5-6
CASSLDVGSIYNEQFF
>NA|TRBV19
CASRVTSTNEKLFF
>NA|TRBV7-2
CASSPPGTSTVGGYTF
>NA|TRBV19
CASSEQVYNEQFF
>NA|TRBV5-1
CASSLDSEEKLFF
>NA|TRBV18
CASSPRGDQPQHF
>many|TRBV7-9
CASSYVGDEKLFF
>NA|TRBV6-1
CASSEVLARGYEQYF
>NA|TRBV7-9
CASASGGDRVSYNEQFF
>NA|TRBV2
CASRDYTGELFF
>NA|TRBV28
CASSFLQEDQPQHF
>few|TRBV28
CASSRSGNTIYF
>NA|TRBV5-1
CASSVHRGHSYGYTF
>NA|TRBV5-1
CASSFVQGAAEAFF
>many|TRBV19
CASSIWGQRPSF
>NA|TRBV7-2
CASSSTALAPYGYTF
>NA|TRBV5-4
CASSLFRVSGANVLTF
>few|TRBV19
CASSRETGYEQYF
>NA|TRBV19
CASSIGQGITLQHF
>NA|TRBV7-9
CASSGTGRIMRRDTEAFF
>NA|TRBV7-2
CASSLDTGLVGFF
>NA|TRBV5-1
CASSPSGTYEQYF
>NA|TRBV28
CASRKLAGGPWETQYF
>NA|TRBV29-1
CSVGIDQPQHF
>NA|TRBV25-1
CASSDAGTSGLGEQFF
>NA|TRBV28
CASSLAGGRDTQYF